The present TCR beta chain was sequenced within a study of T-cell memory formation after mild COVID-19. Turning to the study itself: Largely, the TCR clusters proved donor specific. Study-level points and caveats: For contracting clones, CD4+ ones sat mainly in CM and EM, CD8+ in EMRA.

The CDR3 has 15 amino acids. Germline CDR1 SGHTA, CDR2 FQGTGA. TCRdb processed the 5' RACE reads anew with MiXCR; each CDR3 protein has one entry. The sample carries around 200,000 distinct CDR3 sequences, roughly a tenth recorded once. In regard to this clonotype: Its antigen is currently unknown. It may be a read error: a sequence one base away is much more abundant.

This receptor was obtained from a man between 18 and 29 years old who had mild COVID-19 (a few samples of this study predate the infection). Cell type and time point are not known. Sequenced: PBMCs or a T cell subset sorted from them (not recorded which). This chain joins TRBV7-3 and TRBJ2-5; tentatively, D is TRBD1 or TRBD2 (5 bases each). The CDR3 region has the DNA TGTGCCAGCAGCCTCGGGACCAACCAGGGAGAGACCCATTACTTC. Translating it yields CASSLGTNQGETHYF.